This record looks at one T cell receptor beta chain sequence and its context. Its antigen is as yet unknown. The source of the sample is a study of cytomegalovirus exposure and HLA in healthy donors. The PCR contained 60 Vbeta and 13 Jbeta primers. Sequencing used immunoSEQ multiplex PCR; TCRdb keeps in-frame clones, though not all of them. The sample holds fewer than 250,000 clones; roughly four fifths are singletons and the top ten take about a tenth. Whole-study findings and limits: Association of a missense DCLRE1C variant with TCR beta V- and J-gene trimming was reported in a later analysis.

This TCR came from a woman in her forties or fifties in good health and CMV-seropositive. The specimen was PBMCs.

CDR3 region: CASTRGSPSYEQYF. The DNA of the CDR3 is TGTGCCAGCACCAGAGGGAGCCCGTCCTACGAGCAGTACTTC. The chain carries TRBV28 and TRBJ2-7, with D perhaps matching TRBD2 (5 bases). The CDR3 has 14 amino acids. Between the trimmed V and J ends, which lost 7 bases and 1 base, there was a span of 14 bases. Per the germline V gene, CDR1 is MDHEN and CDR2 is SYDVKM.